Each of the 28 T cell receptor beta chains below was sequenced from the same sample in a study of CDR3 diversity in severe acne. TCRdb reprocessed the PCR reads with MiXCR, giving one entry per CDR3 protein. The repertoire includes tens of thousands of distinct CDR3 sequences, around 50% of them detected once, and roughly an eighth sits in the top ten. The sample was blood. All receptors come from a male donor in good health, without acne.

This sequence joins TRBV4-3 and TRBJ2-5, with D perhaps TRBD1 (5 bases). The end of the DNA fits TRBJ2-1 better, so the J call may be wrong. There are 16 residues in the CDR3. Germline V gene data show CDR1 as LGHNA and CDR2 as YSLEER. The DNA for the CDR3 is TGCGCCAGCAGCCAAGATTTGGACATTTCCTACAATGAGCAGTTCTTC. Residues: CASSQDLDISYNEQFF.

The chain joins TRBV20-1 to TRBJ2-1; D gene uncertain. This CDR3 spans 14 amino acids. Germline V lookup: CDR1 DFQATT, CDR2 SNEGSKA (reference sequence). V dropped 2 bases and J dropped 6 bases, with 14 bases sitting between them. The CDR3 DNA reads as TGCAGTGCTAGATCCGGTCTCCCCCTCAATGAGCAGTTCTTC. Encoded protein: CSARSGLPLNEQFF.

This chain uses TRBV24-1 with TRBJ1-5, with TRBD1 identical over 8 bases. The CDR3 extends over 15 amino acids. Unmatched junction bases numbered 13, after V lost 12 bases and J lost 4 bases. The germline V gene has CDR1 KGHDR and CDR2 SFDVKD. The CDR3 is CASRLRTGKNQPQHF. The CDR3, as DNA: TGTGCCTCCCGCTTGCGGACAGGGAAAAATCAGCCCCAGCATTTT.

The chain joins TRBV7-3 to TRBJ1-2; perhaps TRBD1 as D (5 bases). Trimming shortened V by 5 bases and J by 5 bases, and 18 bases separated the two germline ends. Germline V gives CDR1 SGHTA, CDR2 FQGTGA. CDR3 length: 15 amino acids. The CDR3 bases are TGTGCCAGCAGCCAAGTGGGGGGGGAATCGTATGGCTACACCTTC. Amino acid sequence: CASSQVGGESYGYTF.

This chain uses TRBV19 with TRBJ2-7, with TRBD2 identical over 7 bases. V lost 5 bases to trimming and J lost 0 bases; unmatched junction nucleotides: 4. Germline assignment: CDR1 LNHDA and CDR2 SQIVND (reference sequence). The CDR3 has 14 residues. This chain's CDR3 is CASSEGLPSYEQYF. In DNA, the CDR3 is TGTGCCAGTAGTGAGGGACTACCCTCCTACGAGCAGTACTTC.

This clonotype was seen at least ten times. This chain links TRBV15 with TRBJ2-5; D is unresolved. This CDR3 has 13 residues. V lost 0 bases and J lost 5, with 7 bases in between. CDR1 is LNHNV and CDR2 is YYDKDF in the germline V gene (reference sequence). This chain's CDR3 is CATSRDRTETQYF. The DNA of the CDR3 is TGTGCCACCAGCAGAGACAGGACGGAGACCCAGTACTTC.

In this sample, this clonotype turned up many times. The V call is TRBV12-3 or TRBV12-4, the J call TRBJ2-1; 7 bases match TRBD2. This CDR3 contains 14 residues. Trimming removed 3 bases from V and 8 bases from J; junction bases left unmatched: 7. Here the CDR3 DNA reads TGTGCCAGCAGTTTCGGACTAGTCAGCCATGAGCAGTTCTTC. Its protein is CASSFGLVSHEQFF.

DNA for the CDR3: TGTGCCAGCAGAAAACCGGGACAGGGGAGCAATCAGCCCCAGCATTTT. Translating it yields CASRKPGQGSNQPQHF. The V and J genes are TRBV6-1 and TRBJ1-5, with 10 bases matching TRBD1. This CDR3 contains 16 residues. Trimming at V came to 6 bases and at J to 1 base, leaving 6 bases not matched to a gene. Germline V CDR1 and CDR2: MNHNS, SASEGT.

CDR3 sequence: CASSLLAGGDTGELFF. For the CDR3, the DNA is TGTGCCAGCAGCCTTCTTGCGGGAGGGGACACCGGGGAGCTGTTTTTT. The rearrangement joins TRBV11-2 to TRBJ2-2; 9 nucleotides align to TRBD2. The ends lost 5 bases at V and 3 bases at J; junction bases unmatched: 7. This CDR3 is 16 amino acids long. The V gene's germline CDR1 is SGHAT and CDR2 FQNNGV.

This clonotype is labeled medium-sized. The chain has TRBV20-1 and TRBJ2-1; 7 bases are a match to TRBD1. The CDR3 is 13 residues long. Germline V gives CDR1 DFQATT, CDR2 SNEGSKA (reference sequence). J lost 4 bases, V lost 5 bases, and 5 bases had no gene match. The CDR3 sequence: CSAPTRGYNEQFF. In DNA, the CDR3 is TGCAGTGCTCCCACCAGGGGGTACAATGAGCAGTTCTTC.

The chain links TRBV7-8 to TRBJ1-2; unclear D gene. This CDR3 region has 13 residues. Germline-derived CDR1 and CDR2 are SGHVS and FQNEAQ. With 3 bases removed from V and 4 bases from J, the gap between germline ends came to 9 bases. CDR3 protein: CASSFPGSYGYTF. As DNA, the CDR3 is TGTGCCAGCAGCTTTCCGGGAAGCTATGGCTACACCTTC.

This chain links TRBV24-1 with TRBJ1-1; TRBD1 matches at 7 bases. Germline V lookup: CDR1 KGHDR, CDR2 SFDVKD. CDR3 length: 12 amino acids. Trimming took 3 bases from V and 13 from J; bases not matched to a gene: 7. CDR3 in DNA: TGTGCCACCAGTGATGGGGCAGGGGGAATTTTCTTT. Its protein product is CATSDGAGGIFF.

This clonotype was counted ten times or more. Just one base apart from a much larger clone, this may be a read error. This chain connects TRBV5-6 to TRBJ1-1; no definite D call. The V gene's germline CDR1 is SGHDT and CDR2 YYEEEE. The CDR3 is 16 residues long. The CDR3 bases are TGTGCCAGCAGCAAACGGTTGGGTTGGACCAACACTGGAGCTTTCTTT. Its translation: CASSKRLGWTNTGAFF.

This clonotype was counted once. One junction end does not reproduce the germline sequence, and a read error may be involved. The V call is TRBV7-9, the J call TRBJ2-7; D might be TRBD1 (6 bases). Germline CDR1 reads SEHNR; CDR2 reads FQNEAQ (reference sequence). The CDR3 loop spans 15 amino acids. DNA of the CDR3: TGTGCCAGCAGCGCCGTTAGGGACACCTCCTACGGGCAGTACTTC. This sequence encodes CASSAVRDTSYGQYF.

The CDR3 is CASSYTGSLTNYGYTF. In DNA form, the CDR3 reads TGTGCCAGCAGTTATACCGGTTCTCTCACAAACTATGGCTACACCTTC. The rearrangement joins TRBV27 to TRBJ1-2; D is uncertain. The CDR3 runs to 16 residues. Germline CDR1 MNHEY, CDR2 SMNVEV (reference sequence). V lost 4 bases, J lost 2 bases, and 17 bases lay in between.

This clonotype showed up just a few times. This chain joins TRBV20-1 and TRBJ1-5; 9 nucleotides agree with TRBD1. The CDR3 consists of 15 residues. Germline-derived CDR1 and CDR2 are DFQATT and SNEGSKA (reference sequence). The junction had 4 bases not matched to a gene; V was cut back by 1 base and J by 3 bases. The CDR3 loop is CSARAGTGINQPQHF. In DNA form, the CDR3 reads TGCAGTGCTAGAGCCGGGACAGGGATCAATCAGCCCCAGCATTTT.

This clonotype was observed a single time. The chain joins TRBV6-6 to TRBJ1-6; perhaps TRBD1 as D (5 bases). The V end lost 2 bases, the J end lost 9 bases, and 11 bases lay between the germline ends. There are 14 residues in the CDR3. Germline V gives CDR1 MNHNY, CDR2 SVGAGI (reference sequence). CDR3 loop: CASSYGRGGSPLHF. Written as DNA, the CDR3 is TGTGCCAGCAGTTACGGAAGGGGCGGTTCACCCCTCCACTTT.

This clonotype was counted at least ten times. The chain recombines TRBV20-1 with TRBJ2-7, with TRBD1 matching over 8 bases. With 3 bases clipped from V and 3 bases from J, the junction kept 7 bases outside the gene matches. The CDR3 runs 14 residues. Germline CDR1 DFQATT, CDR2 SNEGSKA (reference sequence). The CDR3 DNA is TGCAGTGCTAGGGGGACAGGCTTGGACTACGAGCAGTACTTC. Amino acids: CSARGTGLDYEQYF.

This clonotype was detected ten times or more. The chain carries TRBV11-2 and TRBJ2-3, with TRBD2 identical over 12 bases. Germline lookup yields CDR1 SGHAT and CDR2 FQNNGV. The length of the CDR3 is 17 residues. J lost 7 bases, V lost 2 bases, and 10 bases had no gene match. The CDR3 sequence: CASSLRDLAGGPYTQYF. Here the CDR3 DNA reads TGTGCCAGCAGCTTACGCGATCTAGCGGGGGGGCCATATACGCAGTATTTT.

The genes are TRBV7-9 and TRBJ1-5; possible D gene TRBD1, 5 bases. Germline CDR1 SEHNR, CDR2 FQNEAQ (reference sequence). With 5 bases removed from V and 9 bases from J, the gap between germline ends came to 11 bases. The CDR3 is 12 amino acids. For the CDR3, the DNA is TGTGCCAGCAGCCCTGCAGGGTGGCCCCAGCATTTT. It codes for CASSPAGWPQHF.

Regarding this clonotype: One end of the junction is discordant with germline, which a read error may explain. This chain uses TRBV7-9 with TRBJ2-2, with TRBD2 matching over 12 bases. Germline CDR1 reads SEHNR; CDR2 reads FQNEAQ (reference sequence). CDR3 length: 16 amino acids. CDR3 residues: CASSLIGLAGPGELFF. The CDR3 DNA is TGCGCCAGCAGCTTGATCGGACTAGCGGGACCCGGGGAGCTGTTTTTT.

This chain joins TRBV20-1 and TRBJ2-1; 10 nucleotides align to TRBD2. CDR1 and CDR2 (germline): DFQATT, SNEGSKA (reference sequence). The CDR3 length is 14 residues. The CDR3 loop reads CRRSGTSDYNEQFF. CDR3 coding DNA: TGCAGGAGAAGCGGGACTAGCGACTACAATGAGCAGTTCTTC.

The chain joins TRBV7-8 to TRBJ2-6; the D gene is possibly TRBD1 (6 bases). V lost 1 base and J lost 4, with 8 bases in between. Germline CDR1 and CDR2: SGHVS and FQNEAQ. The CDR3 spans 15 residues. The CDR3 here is CASSLVGTGANVLTF. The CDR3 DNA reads TGTGCCAGCAGCTTAGTCGGGACAGGGGCCAACGTCCTGACTTTC.

CDR3 in amino acids: CASRRGRCSEKLFF. The CDR3 DNA follows: TGTGCCAGCAGGCGCGGGCGGTGCTCTGAAAAACTGTTTTTT. The chain uses TRBV25-1 and TRBJ1-4, with unresolved D. The CDR3 extends over 14 amino acids. V shed 6 bases and J shed 7 bases, with 15 bases lying between them. From germline, CDR1 is MGHDK and CDR2 SYGVNS.

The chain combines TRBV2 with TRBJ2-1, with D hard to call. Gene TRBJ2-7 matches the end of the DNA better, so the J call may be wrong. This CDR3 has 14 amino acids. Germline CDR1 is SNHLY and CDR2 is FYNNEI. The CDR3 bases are TGTGCCAGCAATCTGACTCCGGGCTCCTACGAGCAGTACTTC. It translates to CASNLTPGSYEQYF.

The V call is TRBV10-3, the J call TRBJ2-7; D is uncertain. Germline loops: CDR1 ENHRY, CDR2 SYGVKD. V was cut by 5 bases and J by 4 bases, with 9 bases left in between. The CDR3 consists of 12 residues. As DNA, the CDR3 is TGTGCCATCAGTATAGACTTGTACGAGCAGTACTTC. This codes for CAISIDLYEQYF.

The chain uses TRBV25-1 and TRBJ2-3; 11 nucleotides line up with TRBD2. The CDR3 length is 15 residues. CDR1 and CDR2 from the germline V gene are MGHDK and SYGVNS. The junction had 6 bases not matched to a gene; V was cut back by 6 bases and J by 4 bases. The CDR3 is CASSSVAGGPDTQYF. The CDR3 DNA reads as TGTGCCAGCAGCTCCGTAGCGGGGGGGCCAGATACGCAGTATTTT.

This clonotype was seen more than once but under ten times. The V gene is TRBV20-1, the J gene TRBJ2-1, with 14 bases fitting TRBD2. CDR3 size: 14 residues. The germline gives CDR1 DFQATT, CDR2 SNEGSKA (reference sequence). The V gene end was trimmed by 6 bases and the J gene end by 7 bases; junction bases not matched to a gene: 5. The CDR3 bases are TGCAGTGCCGGGACTAGCGGGAGAGGGAATGAGCAGTTCTTC. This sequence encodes CSAGTSGRGNEQFF.